Given below is one TCR beta chain in context. The sample comes from a study of blood T cell repertoires in COVID-19. Across the study: The United States, Italy and Spain provided the acute and convalescent COVID-19 samples.

The CDR3 contains 16 residues. Germline V gene sequence: CDR1 SGDLS, CDR2 YYNGEE. V lost 4 bases to trimming and J lost 0 bases; unmatched junction nucleotides: 8. Generated by immunoSEQ multiplex PCR, the TCRdb table keeps only in-frame clones and is missing some. The sample lists about 200,000 clones, more than 75% occurring once. Seattle-derived patients entered the study during active infection and were followed longitudinally. The sample consisted of peripheral blood. The chain is built from TRBV9 and TRBJ2-3, with 7 bases lining up with TRBD1. This clonotype originated in a woman in her thirties or forties with COVID-19, enrolled during active disease. The CDR3 DNA is TGTGCCAGCAGCCTTACCGGGACAGAGAGCACAGATACGCAGTATTTT. This translates into CASSLTGTESTDTQYF.